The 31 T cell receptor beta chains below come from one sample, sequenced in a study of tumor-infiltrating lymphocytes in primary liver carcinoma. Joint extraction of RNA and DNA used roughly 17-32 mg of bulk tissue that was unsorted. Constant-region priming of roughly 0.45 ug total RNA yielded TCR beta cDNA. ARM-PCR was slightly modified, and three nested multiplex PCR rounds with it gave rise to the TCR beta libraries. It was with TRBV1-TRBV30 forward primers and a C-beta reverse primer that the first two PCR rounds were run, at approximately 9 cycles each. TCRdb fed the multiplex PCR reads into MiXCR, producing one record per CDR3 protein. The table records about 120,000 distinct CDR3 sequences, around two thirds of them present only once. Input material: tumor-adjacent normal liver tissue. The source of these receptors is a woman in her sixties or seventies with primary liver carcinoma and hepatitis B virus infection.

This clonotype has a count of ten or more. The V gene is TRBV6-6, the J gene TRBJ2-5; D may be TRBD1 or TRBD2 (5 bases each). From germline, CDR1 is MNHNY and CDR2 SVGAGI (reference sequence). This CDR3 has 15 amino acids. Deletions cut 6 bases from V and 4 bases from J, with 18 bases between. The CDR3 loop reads CASSNQRGVVETQYF. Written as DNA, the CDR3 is TGTGCCAGCAGCAACCAGAGAGGGGTTGTAGAGACCCAGTACTTC.

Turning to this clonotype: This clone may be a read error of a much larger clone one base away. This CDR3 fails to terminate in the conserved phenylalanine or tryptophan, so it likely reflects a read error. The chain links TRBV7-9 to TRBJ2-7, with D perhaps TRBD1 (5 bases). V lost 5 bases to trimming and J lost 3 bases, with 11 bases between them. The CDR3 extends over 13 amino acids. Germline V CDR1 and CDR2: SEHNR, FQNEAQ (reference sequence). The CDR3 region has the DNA TGTGCCAGCAGCGCGGCAGGGAACTACGAGCAGTACTTA. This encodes CASSAAGNYEQYL.

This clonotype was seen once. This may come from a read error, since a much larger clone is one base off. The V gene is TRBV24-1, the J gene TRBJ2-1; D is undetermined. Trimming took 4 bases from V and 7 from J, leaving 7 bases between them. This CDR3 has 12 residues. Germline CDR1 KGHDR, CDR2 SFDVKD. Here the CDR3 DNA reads TGTGCCACCAGTGAAACCGGGAATGAGCAGTTCTTC. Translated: CATSETGNEQFF.

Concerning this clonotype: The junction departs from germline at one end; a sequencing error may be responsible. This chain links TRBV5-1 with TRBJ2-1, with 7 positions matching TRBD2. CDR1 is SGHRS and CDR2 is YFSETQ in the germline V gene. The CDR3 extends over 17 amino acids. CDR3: CASSPTSLLSSYSEQFF. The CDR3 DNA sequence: TGTGCCAGCAGCCCGACTAGCCTTCTAAGTTCCTACAGTGAGCAGTTCTTC.

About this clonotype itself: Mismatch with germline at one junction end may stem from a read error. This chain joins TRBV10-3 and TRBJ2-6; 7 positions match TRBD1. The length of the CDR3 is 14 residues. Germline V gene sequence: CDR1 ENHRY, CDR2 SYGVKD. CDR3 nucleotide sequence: TGTGCCACCACAGGGGTCCCTGGGGCCAACGTCCTGACCTTC. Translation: CATTGVPGANVLTF.

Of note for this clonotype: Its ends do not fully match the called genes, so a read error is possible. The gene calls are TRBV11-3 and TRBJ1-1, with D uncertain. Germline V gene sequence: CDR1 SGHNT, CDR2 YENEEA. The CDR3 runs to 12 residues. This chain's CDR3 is CASRKGYTEAIF. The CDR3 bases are TGTGCCAGCCGCAAAGGGTACACTGAAGCTATCTTT. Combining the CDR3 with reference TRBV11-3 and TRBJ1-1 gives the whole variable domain EAGVVQSPRYKIIEKKQPVAFWCNPISGHNTLYWYLQNLGQGPELLIRYENEEAVDDSQLPKDRFSAERLKGVDSTLKIQPAELGDSAVYLCASRKGYTEAIFGQGTRLTVV.

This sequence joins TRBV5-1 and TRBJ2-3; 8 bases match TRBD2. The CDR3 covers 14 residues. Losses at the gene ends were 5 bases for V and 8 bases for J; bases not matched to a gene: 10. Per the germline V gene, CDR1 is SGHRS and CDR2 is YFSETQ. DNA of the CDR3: TGCGCCAGCAGTCACGGCGGGAGGTCCGGTACGCAGTATTTT. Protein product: CASSHGGRSGTQYF. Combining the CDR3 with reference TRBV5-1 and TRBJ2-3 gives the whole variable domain KAGVTQTPRYLIKTRGQQVTLSCSPISGHRSVSWYQQTPGQGLQFLFEYFSETQRNKGNFPGRFSGRQFSNSRSEMNVSTLELGDSALYLCASSHGGRSGTQYFGPGTRLTVL.

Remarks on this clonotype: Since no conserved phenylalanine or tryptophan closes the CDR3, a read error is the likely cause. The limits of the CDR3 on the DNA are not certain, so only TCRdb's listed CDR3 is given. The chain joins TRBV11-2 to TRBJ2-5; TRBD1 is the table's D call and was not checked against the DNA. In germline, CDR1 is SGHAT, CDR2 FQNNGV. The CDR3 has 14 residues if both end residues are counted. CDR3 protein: CTSSLEGQAGDRYS.

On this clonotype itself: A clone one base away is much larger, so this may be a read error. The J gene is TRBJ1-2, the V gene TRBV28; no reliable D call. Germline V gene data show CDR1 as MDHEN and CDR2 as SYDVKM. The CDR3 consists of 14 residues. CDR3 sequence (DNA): TGTGTCAGCACCGACCCCCCAGGCCACTATGGCTACACCTTC. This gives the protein CVSTDPPGHYGYTF.

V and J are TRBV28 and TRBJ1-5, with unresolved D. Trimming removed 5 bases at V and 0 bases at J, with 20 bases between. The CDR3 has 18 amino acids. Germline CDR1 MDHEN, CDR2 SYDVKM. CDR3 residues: CASSPPGGVAYSNQPQHF. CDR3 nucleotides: TGTGCCAGCAGTCCCCCCGGAGGAGTCGCCTATAGCAATCAGCCCCAGCATTTT.

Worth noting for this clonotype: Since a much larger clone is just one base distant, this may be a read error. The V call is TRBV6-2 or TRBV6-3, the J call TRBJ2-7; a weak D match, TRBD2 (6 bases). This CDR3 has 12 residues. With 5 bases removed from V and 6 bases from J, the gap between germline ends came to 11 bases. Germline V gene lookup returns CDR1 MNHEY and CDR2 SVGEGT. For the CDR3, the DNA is TGTGCCAGCAGTCCGTTGGGGGGCGAGCAGTACTTC. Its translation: CASSPLGGEQYF.

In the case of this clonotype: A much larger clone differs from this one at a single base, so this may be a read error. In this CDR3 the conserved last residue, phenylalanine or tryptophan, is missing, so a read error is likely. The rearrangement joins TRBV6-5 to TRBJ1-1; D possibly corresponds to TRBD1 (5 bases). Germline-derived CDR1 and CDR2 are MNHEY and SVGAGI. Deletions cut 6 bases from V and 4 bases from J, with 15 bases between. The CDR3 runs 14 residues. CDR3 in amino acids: CASRGRQTFTEAFL. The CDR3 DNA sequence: TGTGCCAGCAGGGGTAGACAGACGTTCACTGAAGCTTTCCTT.

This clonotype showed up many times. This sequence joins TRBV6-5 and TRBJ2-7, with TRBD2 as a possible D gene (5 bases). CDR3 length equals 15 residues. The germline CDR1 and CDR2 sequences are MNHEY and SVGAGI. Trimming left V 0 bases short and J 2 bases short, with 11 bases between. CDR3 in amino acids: CASSYSNDGTYEQYF. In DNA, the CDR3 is TGTGCCAGCAGTTACTCTAACGACGGGACCTACGAGCAGTACTTC.

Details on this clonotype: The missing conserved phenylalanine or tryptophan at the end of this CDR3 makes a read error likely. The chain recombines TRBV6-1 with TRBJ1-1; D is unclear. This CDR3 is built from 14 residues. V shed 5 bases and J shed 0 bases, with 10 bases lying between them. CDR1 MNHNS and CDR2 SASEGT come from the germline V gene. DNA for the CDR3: TGTGCCAGCAGTTATTTACACTTGAACACTGAAGCTTTCCTT. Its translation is CASSYLHLNTEAFL.

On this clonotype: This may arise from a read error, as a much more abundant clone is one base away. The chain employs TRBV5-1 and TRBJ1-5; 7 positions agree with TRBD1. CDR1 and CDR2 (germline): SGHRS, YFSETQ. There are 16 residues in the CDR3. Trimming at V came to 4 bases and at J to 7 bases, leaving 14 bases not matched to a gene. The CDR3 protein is CASSPGQRLGGQPQHF. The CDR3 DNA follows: TGCGCCAGCAGCCCGGGACAGAGGCTAGGTGGGCAGCCCCAGCATTTT.

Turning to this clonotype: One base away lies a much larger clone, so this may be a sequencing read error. This CDR3 reads CANSPAGGRHEQFF. The CDR3 nucleotides read TGTGCCAACAGTCCAGCGGGAGGGCGCCATGAGCAGTTCTTC. The chain links TRBV12-3 or TRBV12-4 to TRBJ2-1; 10 bases agree with TRBD2. The CDR3 covers 14 residues.

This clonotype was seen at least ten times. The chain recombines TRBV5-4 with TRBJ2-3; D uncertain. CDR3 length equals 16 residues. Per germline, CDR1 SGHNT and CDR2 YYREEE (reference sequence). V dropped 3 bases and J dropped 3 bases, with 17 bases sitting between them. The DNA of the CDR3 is TGTGCCAGCAGCTCAGTTAGAGTGGACGGGACAGATACGCAGTATTTT. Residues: CASSSVRVDGTDTQYF. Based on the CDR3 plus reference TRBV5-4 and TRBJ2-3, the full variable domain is ETGVTQSPTHLIKTRGQQVTLRCSSQSGHNTVSWYQQALGQGPQFIFQYYREEENGRGNFPPRFSGLQFPNYSSELNVNALELDDSALYLCASSSVRVDGTDTQYFGPGTRLTVL.

The CDR3 loop is CASSLGGQTGELFF. The CDR3 nucleotides are TGTGCCAGCAGCTTGGGAGGGCAGACCGGAGAACTGTTTTTT. This chain joins TRBV11-1 and TRBJ2-2; 7 nucleotides line up with TRBD2. This CDR3 is 14 amino acids long. Trimming removed 3 bases from V and 14 bases from J; junction bases left unmatched: 12. The germline V gene encodes CDR1 SGHAT and CDR2 FQDESV (reference sequence).

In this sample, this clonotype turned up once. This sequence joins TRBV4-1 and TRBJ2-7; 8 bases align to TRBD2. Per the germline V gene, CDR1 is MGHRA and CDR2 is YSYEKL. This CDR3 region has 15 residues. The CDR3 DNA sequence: TGCGTCAGTAGCCCCCTGGCGGGAGGCCCCTACGAGCAGTACTTC. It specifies CVSSPLAGGPYEQYF.

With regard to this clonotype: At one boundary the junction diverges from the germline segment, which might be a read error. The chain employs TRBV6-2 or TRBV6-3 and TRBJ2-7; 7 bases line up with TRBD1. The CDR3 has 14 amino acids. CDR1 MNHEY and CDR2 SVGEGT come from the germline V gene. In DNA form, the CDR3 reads TGTGCAAGCAGCTCCGGACAGGTTGGGGGCGAGCAGTACTTC. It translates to CASSSGQVGGEQYF.

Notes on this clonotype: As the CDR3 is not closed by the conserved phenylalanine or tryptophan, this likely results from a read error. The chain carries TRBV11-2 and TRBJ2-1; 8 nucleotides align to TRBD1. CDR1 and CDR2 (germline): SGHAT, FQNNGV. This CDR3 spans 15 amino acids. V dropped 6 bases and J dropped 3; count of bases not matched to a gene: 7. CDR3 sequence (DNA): TGTGCCAGCAGTTTTGACAGGGGATTCTACAATGAGCAGTTCTCC. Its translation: CASSFDRGFYNEQFS.

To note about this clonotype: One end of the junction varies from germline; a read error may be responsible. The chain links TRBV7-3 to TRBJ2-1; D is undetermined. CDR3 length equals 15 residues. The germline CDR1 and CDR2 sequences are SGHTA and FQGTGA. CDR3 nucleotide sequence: TGTGTCAGCAGCCCGAATAAAGGGTCGTACAATGAGCAGTTCTTC. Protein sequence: CVSSPNKGSYNEQFF.

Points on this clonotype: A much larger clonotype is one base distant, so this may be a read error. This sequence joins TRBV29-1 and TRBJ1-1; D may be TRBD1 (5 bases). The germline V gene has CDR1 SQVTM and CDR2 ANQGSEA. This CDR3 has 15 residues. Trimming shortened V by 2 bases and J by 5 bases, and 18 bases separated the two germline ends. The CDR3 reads CSVELGGLGVTEAFF. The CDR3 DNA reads TGCAGCGTTGAACTCGGGGGACTGGGGGTAACTGAAGCTTTCTTT.

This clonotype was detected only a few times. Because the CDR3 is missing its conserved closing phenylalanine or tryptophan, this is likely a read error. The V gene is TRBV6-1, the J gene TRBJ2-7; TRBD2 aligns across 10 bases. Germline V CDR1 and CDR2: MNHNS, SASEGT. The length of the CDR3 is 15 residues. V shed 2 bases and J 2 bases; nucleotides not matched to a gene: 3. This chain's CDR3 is CASSESGRATYEQYL. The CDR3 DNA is TGTGCCAGCAGTGAAAGCGGGAGGGCCACCTACGAGCAGTACCTT.

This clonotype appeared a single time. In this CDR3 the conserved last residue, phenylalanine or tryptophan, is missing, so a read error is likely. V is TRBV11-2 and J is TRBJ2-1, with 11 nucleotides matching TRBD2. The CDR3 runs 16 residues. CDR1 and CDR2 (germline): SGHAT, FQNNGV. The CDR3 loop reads CASSPRLAGTYNEQFL. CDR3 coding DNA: TGTGCCAGTAGCCCCCGACTAGCGGGAACCTATAATGAGCAGTTCCTC.

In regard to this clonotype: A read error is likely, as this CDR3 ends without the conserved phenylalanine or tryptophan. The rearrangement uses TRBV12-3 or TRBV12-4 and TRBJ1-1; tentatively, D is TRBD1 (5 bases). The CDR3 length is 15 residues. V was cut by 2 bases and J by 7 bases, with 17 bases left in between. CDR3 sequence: CASSLQGPAGIEAFL. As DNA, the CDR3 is TGTGCCAGCAGTTTACAGGGACCCGCAGGCATTGAAGCTTTCCTT.

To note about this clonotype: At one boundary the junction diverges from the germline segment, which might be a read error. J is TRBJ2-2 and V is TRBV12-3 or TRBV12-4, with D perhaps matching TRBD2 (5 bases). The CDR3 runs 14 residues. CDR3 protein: CASGLGQPTGELFF. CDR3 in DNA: TGTGCCAGCGGTTTAGGGCAGCCGACCGGGGAGCTGTTTTTC.

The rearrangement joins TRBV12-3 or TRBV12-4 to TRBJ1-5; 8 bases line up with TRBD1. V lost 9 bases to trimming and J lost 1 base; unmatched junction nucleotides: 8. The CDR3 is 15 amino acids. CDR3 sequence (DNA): TGTGCCAGAAGTACGACAGGGGTAAGCAATCAGCCCCAGCATTTT. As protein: CARSTTGVSNQPQHF.

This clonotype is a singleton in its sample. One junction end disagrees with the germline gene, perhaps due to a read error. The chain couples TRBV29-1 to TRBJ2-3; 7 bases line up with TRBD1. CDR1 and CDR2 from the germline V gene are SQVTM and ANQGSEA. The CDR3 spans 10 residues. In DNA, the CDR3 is TGCAGTACAGGGGCCAGTACGCAGTATTTC. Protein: CSTGASTQYF.

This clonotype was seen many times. For the CDR3, the DNA is TGCGCCAGCAGCCCCACCGGACTAGCGGTAACGGTCGCCAAAAACATTCAGTACTTC. Protein product: CASSPTGLAVTVAKNIQYF. The rearrangement links TRBV4-1 to TRBJ2-4, with TRBD2 matching over 10 bases. CDR1 and CDR2 (germline): MGHRA, YSYEKL. The CDR3 covers 19 residues. V lost 4 bases to trimming and J lost 1 base; unmatched junction nucleotides: 13.

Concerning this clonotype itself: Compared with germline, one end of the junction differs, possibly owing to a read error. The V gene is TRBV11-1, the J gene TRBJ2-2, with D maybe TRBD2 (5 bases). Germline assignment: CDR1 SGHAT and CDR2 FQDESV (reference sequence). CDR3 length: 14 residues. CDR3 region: CASSLTRNTGELFF. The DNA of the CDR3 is TGTGCCAGCAGCCTTACTAGGAACACCGGTGAGCTGTTTTTT.